These T cell receptor beta chains were read from a single sample in a study of blood T cells in healthy people across ages. TCRdb re-called the 5' RACE reads with MiXCR, one entry per CDR3 protein. This table has around 800,000 distinct CDR3 sequences, 46% appearing once. Sequenced sample: blood. Source of these receptors: a man aged 80 or over in good health. Both conserved end residues are part of each CDR3. Fields, in order: J gene, V gene, CDR3 protein.

J: TRBJ2-1; V: TRBV29-1; CDR3: CSVEWASGYNEQFF
J: TRBJ2-7; V: TRBV11-2; CDR3: CASSVDAGRFYEQYF
J: TRBJ2-4; V: TRBV7-2; CDR3: CASSLAGRSVLAKNIQYF
J: TRBJ2-2; V: TRBV10-3; CDR3: CAISPLARGVSGELFF
J: TRBJ2-7; V: TRBV7-2; CDR3: CASSLTVTPLSYERYF
J: .; V: TRBV4-2; CDR3: CASSQDLVSRSEQYF
J: TRBJ2-1; V: TRBV5-5; CDR3: CAGGGASTNNEQFF
J: TRBJ2-7; V: TRBV30; CDR3: CAWSHTTLEQYF
J: TRBJ2-3; V: TRBV6-1; CDR3: CASSGGYYTDTQYF
J: TRBJ1-6; V: TRBV25-1; CDR3: CASSDDRGGVWGSPLHF
J: TRBJ2-7; V: TRBV5-1; CDR3: CASSRDRASEQYF
J: TRBJ2-3; V: TRBV21-1; CDR3: CASSKEASGMTTDTQYF
J: TRBJ2-7; V: TRBV29-1; CDR3: CSVEFQSSYEQYF
J: TRBJ1-6; V: TRBV3-1; CDR3: CASSLGQETSPLHF
J: TRBJ1-1; V: TRBV6-1; CDR3: CASRQGVGTEAFF
J: TRBJ2-7; V: TRBV5-1; CDR3: CASSLVGPDYEQYF
J: TRBJ2-2; V: TRBV15; CDR3: CATSRGGLAGGHTGELFF
J: TRBJ1-1; V: TRBV25-1; CDR3: CASSELDGVSTEAFF
J: TRBJ1-2; V: TRBV15; CDR3: CATSRDGQNLSGYTF
J: TRBJ1-2; V: TRBV2; CDR3: CASSSGDGLRLYGYTF
J: TRBJ2-1; V: TRBV5-6; CDR3: CASSLAADNEQFF